A selection of T cell receptor beta chains follows, all from one sample in a study of regulatory T cells in long-lasting Graves disease. MiXCR, run by TCRdb on the multiplex PCR reads, gives a single entry per CDR3 protein. The sample comprises approximately 360,000 distinct CDR3 sequences, roughly 24% of which are singletons, and 25% to 35% rests with the top ten. The source material was peripheral blood mononuclear cells (PBMCs), sampled when the disease was refractory, from a patient treated with antithyroid drugs. The receptor set was obtained from a woman aged 40 to 49 with Graves disease. Both conserved end residues are part of each CDR3. The D gene is left open where the match is weak. Some rows mark clone size as missing; the rest say once, few, many or name a class of expanded clone.

d_gene	v_gene	abundance	j_gene	CDR3nt	CDR3aa
.	TRBV20-1	.	TRBJ1-3	TGCAGTGCTAGTCGGGGAAACACCATATATTTT	CSASRGNTIYF
.	TRBV6-1	many	TRBJ1-1	TGTGCCAGCGGGGGGGGCAGGAGGAACACTGAAGCTTTCTTT	CASGGGRRNTEAFF
TRBD1	TRBV30	.	TRBJ2-2	TGTGCCTGGAGTCTGGGACAGGCAAACACCGGGGAGCTGTTTTTT	CAWSLGQANTGELFF
.	TRBV6-2/TRBV6-3	.	TRBJ1-1	TGTGCCAGCAGTTACTCCCTAGGGAACTTGAACACTGAAGCTTTCTTT	CASSYSLGNLNTEAFF
TRBD2	TRBV5-4	.	TRBJ2-5	TGTGCCAGCAGCTTTTTAGGGCTAGCGGGATTGCAGACCCAGTACTTC	CASSFLGLAGLQTQYF
TRBD1	TRBV19	few	TRBJ2-7	TGTGCCAGTAGTATAAAACCGGGACAGGGGTTTTACGAGCAGTACTTC	CASSIKPGQGFYEQYF
.	TRBV27	many	TRBJ1-5	TGTGCCAGCAGGAGTAATTTTGGGCAGCCCCAGCATTTT	CASRSNFGQPQHF
.	TRBV27	many	TRBJ2-2	TGTGCCAGCAGTACGTACTTCCCGAACACCGGGGAGCTGTTTTTT	CASSTYFPNTGELFF
TRBD2	TRBV7-9	many	TRBJ2-5	TGTGCCAGCAGCGAGCGGTCGGGACTAGTGGAAGAGACCCAGTACTTC	CASSERSGLVEETQYF
.	TRBV28	many	TRBJ1-6	TGTGCCAGCAGTTTAACCGCGTTTGATTCACCCCTCCACTTT	CASSLTAFDSPLHF
TRBD2	TRBV7-3	.	TRBJ2-3	TGTGCCAGCAACTTAGCGGGAGCAGATACGCAGTATTTT	CASNLAGADTQYF
.	TRBV6-1	many	TRBJ2-7	TGTGCCAGCAACGTGGACGGAATCTACGAGCAGTACTTC	CASNVDGIYEQYF
TRBD2	TRBV6-2/TRBV6-3	.	TRBJ2-7	TGTGCCACCACCCCCGGGAGGGCGTCCTACGAGCAGTACTTC	CATTPGRASYEQYF
.	TRBV29-1	few	TRBJ1-3	TGCAGCGTTCACGGGGAGGGGCGAAATGGAAACACCATATATTTT	CSVHGEGRNGNTIYF
.	TRBV11-2	many	TRBJ2-7	TGTGCCAGCAGTCGGACGTCAGCCTACGAGCAGTACTTC	CASSRTSAYEQYF
.	TRBV7-9	.	TRBJ1-1	TGTGCCAGCAGCTTAGTAGAGATCTGGACTGAAGCTTTCTTT	CASSLVEIWTEAFF
.	TRBV3-1	many	TRBJ2-7	TGTGCCAGCAGCCTGGGACACCTGGAGCAGTACTTC	CASSLGHLEQYF
TRBD1	TRBV2	many	TRBJ1-4	TGTGCCAGCAGGCAGACAGGGGGCGGTGGCGAAAAACTGTTTTTT	CASRQTGGGGEKLFF
TRBD2	TRBV28	many	TRBJ2-5	TGTGCCAGCACCCACATCGCGACTTGGGCGGGAGTGCCAGAGACCCAGTACTTC	CASTHIATWAGVPETQYF
TRBD1	TRBV7-9	few	TRBJ2-5	TGTGCCAGCAGGCGGACAGGAGTCCAAGAGACCCAGTACTTC	CASRRTGVQETQYF
TRBD2	TRBV19	.	TRBJ2-7	TGTGCCAGTAGTCCACTAGCGGGAGTTGGCTACGAGCAGTACTTC	CASSPLAGVGYEQYF
.	TRBV14	.	TRBJ2-7	TGTGCCAGCAGCCAAGATTTATTTAACGAGCAGTACTTC	CASSQDLFNEQYF
.	TRBV19	few	TRBJ1-1	TGTGCCAGTAGTTCTCTCAGGAGGATGAACACTGAAGCTTTCTTT	CASSSLRRMNTEAFF
.	TRBV20-1	many	TRBJ1-1	TGCAGTGCTAGCCCAGTTATGAACACTGAAGCTTTCTTT	CSASPVMNTEAFF
.	TRBV28	many	TRBJ1-1	TGTGCCAGCAGTGGGGGGGGGAACACTGAAGCTTTCTTT	CASSGGGNTEAFF
.	TRBV3-1	.	TRBJ1-5	TGTGCCAGCAGCCAAGCATTAGATCAGCCCCAGCATTTT	CASSQALDQPQHF
.	TRBV20-1	many	TRBJ1-5	TGCAGTGCTAGCGACAGCAATCAGCCCCAGCATTTT	CSASDSNQPQHF
.	TRBV20-1	few	TRBJ1-4	TGCAGTGCTAGAGCAGGGTTGGGGGAAAAACTGTTTTTT	CSARAGLGEKLFF
.	TRBV18	.	TRBJ1-1	TGTGCCAGCTCACCACCGCAAAACCGGGAAGCTTTCTTT	CASSPPQNREAFF
.	TRBV12-3/TRBV12-4	many	TRBJ1-1	TGTGCCAGCAGTAAAAGGTGGGGCGAAGCTTTCTTT	CASSKRWGEAFF
.	TRBV28	many	TRBJ1-5	TGTGCCAGCAGTTTCGGTGGGGCCCTAGGGCCCCAGCATTTT	CASSFGGALGPQHF
.	TRBV5-1	few	TRBJ2-7	TGCGCCAGCAGCTTTGAGCAAGCGGGTCGATCCTACGAGCAGTACTTC	CASSFEQAGRSYEQYF
.	TRBV25-1	many	TRBJ2-6	TGTGCCAGCATAATCCCCCTTGGGGTCGACTCTGGGGCCAACGTCCTGACTTTC	CASIIPLGVDSGANVLTF
.	TRBV12-3/TRBV12-4	many	TRBJ2-2	TGTGCCAGCTCCTACCTGGGCGGGATTAAAACCGGGGAGCTGTTTTTT	CASSYLGGIKTGELFF